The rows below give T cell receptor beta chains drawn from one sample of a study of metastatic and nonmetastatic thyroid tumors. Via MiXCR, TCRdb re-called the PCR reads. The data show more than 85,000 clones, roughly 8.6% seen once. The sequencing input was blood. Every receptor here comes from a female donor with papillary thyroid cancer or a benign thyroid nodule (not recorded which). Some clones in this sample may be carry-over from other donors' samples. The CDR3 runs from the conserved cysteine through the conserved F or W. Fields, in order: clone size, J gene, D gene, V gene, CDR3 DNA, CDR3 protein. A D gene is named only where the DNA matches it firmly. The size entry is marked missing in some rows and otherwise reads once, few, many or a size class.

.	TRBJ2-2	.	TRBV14	TGTGCCAGCAGCCCTGCAGCGGGGAACACCGGGGAGCTGTTTTTT	CASSPAAGNTGELFF
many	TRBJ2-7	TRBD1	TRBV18	TGTGCCAGCTCACCTCGGGACAGAGCCTACGAGCAGTACTTC	CASSPRDRAYEQYF
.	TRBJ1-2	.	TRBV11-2	TGTGCCAGCAGTCGGGGGGGTTTCTATGGCTACACCTTC	CASSRGGFYGYTF
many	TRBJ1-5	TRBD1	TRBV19	TGTGCCAGTAGTATGGACAGGGCAGGGTTAAAACCCCAGCATTTT	CASSMDRAGLKPQHF
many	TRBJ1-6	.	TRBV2	TGTGCCAGCAGCCCGCCGGGGCTCACATCACCCCTCCACTTT	CASSPPGLTSPLHF
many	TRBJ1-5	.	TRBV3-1	TGTGCCAGCAGCCAAGAGGGGGGGCTGGATCAGCCCCAGCATTTT	CASSQEGGLDQPQHF
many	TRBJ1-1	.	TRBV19	TGTGCCAGTAGTACCAATGGGAACACTGAAGCTTTCTTT	CASSTNGNTEAFF
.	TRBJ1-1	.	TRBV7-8	TGTGCCAGCAGCCGCGACTCGAACACTGAAGCTTTCTTT	CASSRDSNTEAFF
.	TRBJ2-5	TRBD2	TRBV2	TGTGCCAGCAGCTATAGCGGGGCCCCGAGGTCCCAGTACTTC	CASSYSGAPRSQYF
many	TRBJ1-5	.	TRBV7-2	TGTGCCAGCAGCTTAGGGTGGGGGAATCAGCCCCAGCATTTT	CASSLGWGNQPQHF
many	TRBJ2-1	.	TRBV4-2	TGTGCCAGCAGCCAAGAAGATGGCCGGCGTGAGCAGTTCTTC	CASSQEDGRREQFF
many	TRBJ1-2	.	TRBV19	TGTGCCAGTAGCCGCCCAGGGGAACAGCGGGGAGGCTACACCTTC	CASSRPGEQRGGYTF
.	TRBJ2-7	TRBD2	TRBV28	TGTGCCAGCAGTTCAAGCCTAGAATGGCTAGCGGGGAGCTCCTACGAGCAGTACTTC	CASSSSLEWLAGSSYEQYF
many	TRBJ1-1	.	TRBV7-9	TGTGCCAGCAGCTTCCAGTCGGGGGCGAACACTGAAGCTTTCTTT	CASSFQSGANTEAFF
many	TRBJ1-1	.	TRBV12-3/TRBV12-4	TGTGCCAGCAGTTTAGTCTGGGACACTGAAGCTTTCTTT	CASSLVWDTEAFF
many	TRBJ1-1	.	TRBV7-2	TGTGCCAGCAGCGCGAGCCCGAACACTGAAGCTTTCTTT	CASSASPNTEAFF
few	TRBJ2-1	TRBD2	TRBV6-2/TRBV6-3	TGTGCCAGCAGTCCCCTCTCCGGGACTAGCGGGGCTCGGGCCAATGAGCAGTTCTTC	CASSPLSGTSGARANEQFF
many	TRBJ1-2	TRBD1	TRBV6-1	TGTGCCAGCAGCGGACAGGGGGCGCTAGGCTACACCTTC	CASSGQGALGYTF
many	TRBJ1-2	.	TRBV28	TGTGCCAGCAGTTTGCCAGGGGAAGGCTACACCTTC	CASSLPGEGYTF
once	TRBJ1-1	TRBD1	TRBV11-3	TGTGCCAGCAGACGAGAGGCAGGGGGCAGTACTGAAGCTTTCTTT	CASRREAGGSTEAFF
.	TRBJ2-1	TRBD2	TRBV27	TGTGCCAGCAGTCCTAGGGGTTACGGGGGGAATGAGCAGTTCTTC	CASSPRGYGGNEQFF
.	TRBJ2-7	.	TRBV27	TGTGCCAGCAGGGAGGGACGAGGCTCCTACGAGCAGTACTTC	CASREGRGSYEQYF
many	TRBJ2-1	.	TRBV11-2	TGTGCCAGCAGCTCATCGAGCTCCTACAATGAGCAGTTCTTC	CASSSSSSYNEQFF
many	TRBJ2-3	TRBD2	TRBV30	TGTGCCTGGAGGCCCGGGGGGGCCCCAGATACGCAGTATTTT	CAWRPGGAPDTQYF
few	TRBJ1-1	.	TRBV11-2	TGTGCCAGCAGCTTAGATGTCAGGATGAACACTGAAGCTTTCTTT	CASSLDVRMNTEAFF
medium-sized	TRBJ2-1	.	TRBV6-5	TGTGCCAGCAGTTACGGGGGTGGGACCCCCACTAGGGATGAGCAGTTCTTC	CASSYGGGTPTRDEQFF
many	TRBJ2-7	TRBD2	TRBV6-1	TGTGCCAGCAGTGAACTAGCGGGGGGCTCCTACGAGCAGTACTTC	CASSELAGGSYEQYF
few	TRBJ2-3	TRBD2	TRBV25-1	TGTGCCCCAGCAGGCCGGGGGGGCACAGATACGCAGTATTTT	CAPAGRGGTDTQYF
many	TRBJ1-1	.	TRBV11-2	TGTGCCAGCAGCTTAGAACAGAACACTGAAGCTTTCTTT	CASSLEQNTEAFF
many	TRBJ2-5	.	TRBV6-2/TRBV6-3	TGTGCCAGCCAACTCTTCCGGGGGGCCCGGGGAGAGACCCAGTACTTC	CASQLFRGARGETQYF
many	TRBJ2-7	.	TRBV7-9	TGTGCCAGCAGCTTAGCAGTCGGCCATCGGGAGCAGTACTTC	CASSLAVGHREQYF
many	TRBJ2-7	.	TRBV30	TGTGCCTGGGCCGACCGGACAGTCTACGAGCAGTACTTC	CAWADRTVYEQYF
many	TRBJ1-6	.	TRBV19	TGTGCCAGTGCGGGTAGGAGTTCACCCCTCCACTTT	CASAGRSSPLHF
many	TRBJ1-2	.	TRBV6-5	TGTGCCAGCAGTTACTCGCAGGGCCTGGGGGGCTACACCTTC	CASSYSQGLGGYTF
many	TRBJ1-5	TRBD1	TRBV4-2	TGTGCCAGCAGCCAAGCACCAGGGGGTGACAATCAGCCCCAGCATTTT	CASSQAPGGDNQPQHF
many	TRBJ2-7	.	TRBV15	TGTGCCACCAGCAGAGATAGCGGCTCTCTCTCCTACGAGCAGTACTTC	CATSRDSGSLSYEQYF
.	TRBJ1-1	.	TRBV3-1	TGTGCCAGCAGCCAAGACAGGGCTGAAGCTTTCTTT	CASSQDRAEAFF
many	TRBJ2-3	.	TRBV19	TGTGCCAGTAGGGCCCTGGGCCCCACAGATACGCAGTATTTT	CASRALGPTDTQYF
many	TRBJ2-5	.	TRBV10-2	TGCGCCAGCAGTGAGCCGGTAAAGGGCTCGGAGACCCAGTACTTC	CASSEPVKGSETQYF
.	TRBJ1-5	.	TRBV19	TGTGCCAGTAATACAGGTGCCGTTCAGCCCCAGCATTTT	CASNTGAVQPQHF
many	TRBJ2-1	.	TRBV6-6	TGTGCCAGCAGTTACTCTAGGGGGGGGGCGCGGAATGAGCAGTTCTTC	CASSYSRGGARNEQFF
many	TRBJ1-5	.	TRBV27	TGTGCCAGCAGTTTATTTTCGGGGAATCAGCCCCAGCATTTT	CASSLFSGNQPQHF
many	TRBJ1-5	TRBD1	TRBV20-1	TGCAGTGCTAGAGCCCACGACAGGGTCCAACGCAATCAGCCCCGGCATTTT	CSARAHDRVQRNQPRHF
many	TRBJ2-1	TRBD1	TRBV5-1	TGCGCCAGCGGGCAGGGGGTAGATGAGCAGTTCTTC	CASGQGVDEQFF
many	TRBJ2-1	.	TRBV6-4	TGTGCCAGCAGTGACAGGGCTTACAATGAGCAGTTCTTC	CASSDRAYNEQFF
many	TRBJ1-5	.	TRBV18	TGTGCCAGCTCCCGGGCCGACAATCAGCCCCAGCATTTT	CASSRADNQPQHF
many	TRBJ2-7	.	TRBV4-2	TGTGCCAGCAGCCAAGAGGATACGGCCCTGAATTGCGAGCAGTACTTC	CASSQEDTALNCEQYF
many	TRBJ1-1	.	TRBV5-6	TGTGCCAGCAGCTCGGGACTTGGGAACACTGAAGCTTTCTTT	CASSSGLGNTEAFF
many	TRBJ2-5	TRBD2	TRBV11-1	TGTGCCAGCAGCTCCCTCCGGGGGGGAGAGACCCAGTACTTC	CASSSLRGGETQYF
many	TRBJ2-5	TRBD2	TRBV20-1	TGCAGTGCTTACAGGACGGGGGGAGAGACCCAGTACTTC	CSAYRTGGETQYF
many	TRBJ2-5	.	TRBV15	TGTGCCACCAGCAGAGAGGCAGGGGGGATAGCGGGTCCCCAAGAGACCCAGTACTTC	CATSREAGGIAGPQETQYF
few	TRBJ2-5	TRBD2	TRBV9	TGTGCCAGCAGCCCCGGTCGGGGGGTGGAGACCCAGTACTTC	CASSPGRGVETQYF